One and the same sample provided the 10 T cell receptor beta chains below, sequenced in a study of T cell responses to AZD1222 COVID-19 vaccine. Clones were read by immunoSEQ multiplex PCR, and TCRdb kept only the in-frame ones, dropping some. Here the sample spans around 190,000 clones, 91% being singletons. The specimen comprised peripheral blood, sampled 28 days after the second AZD1222 dose. These TCRs come from an adult who received the AZD1222 COVID-19 vaccine.

Remarks on this clone: Distinct nucleotide sequences in the sample also encode this CDR3. The V call is TRBV7-9, the J call TRBJ2-7, with 7 bases identical to TRBD2. The CDR3 runs to 14 residues. J lost 3 bases, V lost 0 bases, and 2 bases had no gene match. Germline V gives CDR1 SEHNR, CDR2 FQNEAQ (reference sequence). The chain's CDR3 is CASSLAGGSYEQYF. The CDR3, as DNA: TGTGCCAGCAGCTTAGCCGGGGGGAGCTACGAGCAGTACTTC.

The CDR3 loop is CASSQDGRENYGYTF. CDR3 coding DNA: TGCGCCAGCAGCCAAGATGGGCGGGAGAACTATGGCTACACCTTC. The J gene is TRBJ1-2, the V gene TRBV4-1, with D hard to call. The CDR3 totals 15 residues. The germline gives CDR1 MGHRA, CDR2 YSYEKL. The V gene lost 0 bases and the J gene lost 2 bases, with 10 bases spanning the gap.

Only one count was recorded for this clone. This chain links TRBV19 with TRBJ2-7, with 7 nucleotides matching TRBD2. The germline CDR1 and CDR2 sequences are LNHDA and SQIVND (reference sequence). The V and J ends lost 6 bases and 0 bases, in that order; junction bases with no gene match: 5. The CDR3 totals 14 residues. The CDR3 is CASSPSGSSYEQYF. In DNA, the CDR3 is TGTGCCAGTAGCCCTAGCGGTAGCTCCTACGAGCAGTACTTC. Full variable domain (remainder filled in from reference TRBV19 and TRBJ2-7): DGGITQSPKYLFRKEGQNVTLSCEQNLNHDAMYWYRQDPGQGLRLIYYSQIVNDFQKGDIAEGYSVSREKKESFPLTVTSAQKNPTAFYLCASSPSGSSYEQYFGPGTRLTVT.

The chain has TRBV27 and TRBJ2-1, with 8 bases matching TRBD2. Germline CDR1 is MNHEY and CDR2 is SMNVEV (reference sequence). The CDR3 loop spans 16 amino acids. V lost 6 bases and J lost 6; bases outside the gene matches: 13. This CDR3 is CASRFTSGRLPNEQFF. The DNA of the CDR3 is TGTGCCAGCAGGTTCACCAGCGGGAGATTGCCCAATGAGCAGTTCTTC.

The chain is built from TRBV29-1 and TRBJ2-4; D gene unclear. CDR3 length equals 11 residues. V was clipped by 6 bases and J by 5 bases, with 8 bases between them. Germline CDR1 SQVTM, CDR2 ANQGSEA. Here the CDR3 reads CSVLRQNIQYF. The CDR3 bases are TGCAGCGTCCTCAGACAAAACATTCAGTACTTC.

This clone was found once. The CDR3: CASSPRLDTDTQYF. CDR3 bases: TGCGCCAGCAGCCCGCGACTTGACACAGATACGCAGTATTTT. This chain connects TRBV5-1 to TRBJ2-3, with D unresolved. CDR1 and CDR2 from the germline V gene are SGHRS and YFSETQ. The CDR3 runs 14 residues. Trimming took 4 bases from V and 2 from J, leaving 11 bases between them. The entire variable domain, with the rest obtained from reference TRBV5-1 and TRBJ2-3, is as follows: KAGVTQTPRYLIKTRGQQVTLSCSPISGHRSVSWYQQTPGQGLQFLFEYFSETQRNKGNFPGRFSGRQFSNSRSEMNVSTLELGDSALYLCASSPRLDTDTQYFGPGTRLTVL.

The chain couples TRBV19 to TRBJ1-1; D is unresolved. With 1 base removed from V and 1 base from J, the gap between germline ends came to 4 bases. CDR1 and CDR2 from the germline V gene are LNHDA and SQIVND (reference sequence). This CDR3 is built from 13 residues. The CDR3 DNA is TGTGCCAGTAGTATAGCCCCGAACACTGAAGCTTTCTTT. This encodes CASSIAPNTEAFF.

This chain joins TRBV18 and TRBJ1-2; 9 bases fit TRBD1. The CDR3 is 14 residues long. Germline lookup yields CDR1 KGHSH and CDR2 LQKENI. J was trimmed by 5 bases and V by 3 bases; bases with no gene match: 4. The CDR3 nucleotides are TGTGCCAGCTCACCTCTCGACAGGGGGTATGGCTACACCTTC. It encodes CASSPLDRGYGYTF.

V gene TRBV7-9 combines with J gene TRBJ1-5; tentatively, D is TRBD1 (5 bases). The germline CDR1 and CDR2 sequences are SEHNR and FQNEAQ (reference sequence). CDR3 length: 17 residues. Trimming stripped 6 bases from V and 2 bases from J, with 20 bases between. In DNA, the CDR3 is TGTGCCAGCAGTTACACGGCAGGGCGCGGGGGCAATCAGCCCCAGCATTTT. Translated, it gives CASSYTAGRGGNQPQHF.

J is TRBJ2-3 and V is TRBV4-1, with 10 bases that match TRBD2. V dropped 2 bases and J dropped 1; count of bases not matched to a gene: 3. This CDR3 has 16 amino acids. From germline, CDR1 is MGHRA and CDR2 YSYEKL. CDR3 amino acids: CASSQTGTSGTDTQYF. The CDR3 DNA reads TGCGCCAGCAGCCAAACGGGGACTAGCGGCACAGATACGCAGTATTTT.